What follows is one T cell receptor beta chain and its context. Its antigen remains unidentified. This sample stems from a study of T cells after yellow fever vaccination. Germline V gene data show CDR1 as MNHNY and CDR2 as SVGAGI (reference sequence). This CDR3 has 12 residues. V was trimmed by 7 bases and J by 11 bases, leaving 14 bases between them. Whole-study results and caveats: Subsequent booster samples again held most clones from primary vaccination (under 98% CD4, just under 90% CD8). The CD4 and CD8 compartments had a small share of their clonotypes in common.

TCRdb used MiXCR to reprocess the 5' RACE reads, holding one entry per CDR3 protein. Altogether under 550,000 distinct CDR3 sequences are present, 21% being singletons, with the ten largest covering less than 20%. Sequencing used PBMCs, obtained less than 25 days after the first yellow fever vaccination. The V gene is TRBV6-6, the J gene TRBJ1-4; D not resolved. The source of this sequence is a man between 18 and 35 years old who received the YFV17D yellow fever vaccine. The CDR3 sequence: CASTPSSNKLFF. CDR3 coding DNA: TGTGCCAGCACCCCATCGTCAAACAAACTGTTTTTT.